This TCR beta chain comes out of a study of blood T cell repertoires in COVID-19. As for this clone: Other DNA sequences from this sample encode an identical CDR3 as well.

Looked up from germline, CDR1 is SGDLS and CDR2 is YYNGEE. The CDR3 sequence is 13 residues long. V dropped 0 bases and J dropped 2 bases, with 5 bases sitting between them. What the recovered Cohort 3 donors had was two negative PCRs, clearance, or symptom resolution. Sequenced by immunoSEQ multiplex PCR; TCRdb stores in-frame clones only, minus some. This sample has about 290,000 clones; about nine tenths occur once, and the top ten carry around 1.7%. The rearrangement links TRBV9 to TRBJ2-5; no reliable D call. The sequence was obtained from a woman aged 40 to 50 who had recovered from COVID-19. Specimen: PBMCs or T cells enriched from blood (not recorded which). The CDR3 spells CASSVAGQETQYF. The CDR3 coding sequence is TGTGCCAGCAGCGTAGCAGGACAAGAGACCCAGTACTTC.